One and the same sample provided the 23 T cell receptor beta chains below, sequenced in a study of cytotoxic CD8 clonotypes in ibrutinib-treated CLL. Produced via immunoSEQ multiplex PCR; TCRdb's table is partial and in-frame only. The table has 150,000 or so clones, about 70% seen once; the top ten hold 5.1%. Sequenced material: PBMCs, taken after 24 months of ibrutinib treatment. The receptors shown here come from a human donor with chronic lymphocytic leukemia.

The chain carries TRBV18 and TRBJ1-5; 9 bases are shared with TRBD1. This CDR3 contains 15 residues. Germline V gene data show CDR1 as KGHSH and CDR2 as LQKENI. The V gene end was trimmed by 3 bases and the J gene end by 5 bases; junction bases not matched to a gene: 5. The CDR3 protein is CASSPGQGGYQPQHF. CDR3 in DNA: TGTGCCAGCTCACCGGGACAGGGCGGGTATCAGCCCCAGCATTTT. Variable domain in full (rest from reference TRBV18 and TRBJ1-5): NAGVMQNPRHLVRRRGQEARLRCSPMKGHSHVYWYRQLPEEGLKFMVYLQKENIIDESGMPKERFSAEFPKEGPSILRIQQVVRGDSAAYFCASSPGQGGYQPQHFGDGTRLSIL.

CDR3 sequence: CASSFGLAGEQYF. The DNA of the CDR3 is TGTGCCAGCAGCTTCGGATTAGCGGGCGAGCAGTACTTC. This sequence joins TRBV11-3 and TRBJ2-7; 7 positions match TRBD2. With V trimmed by 3 bases and J by 6 bases, 5 bases remained unmatched. This CDR3 is built from 13 residues. The germline CDR1 and CDR2 sequences are SGHNT and YENEEA.

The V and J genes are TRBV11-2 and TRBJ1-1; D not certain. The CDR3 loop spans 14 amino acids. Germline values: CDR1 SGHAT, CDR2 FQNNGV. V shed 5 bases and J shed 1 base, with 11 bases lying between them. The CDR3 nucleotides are TGTGCCAGCAGCCCTAATCGCGGGAACACTGAAGCTTTCTTT. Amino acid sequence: CASSPNRGNTEAFF.

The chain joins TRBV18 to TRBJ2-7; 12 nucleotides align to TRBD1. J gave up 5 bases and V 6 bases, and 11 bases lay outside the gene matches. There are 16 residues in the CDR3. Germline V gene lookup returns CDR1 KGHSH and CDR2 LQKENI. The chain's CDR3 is CASSRLPGQGAHEQYF. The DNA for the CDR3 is TGTGCCAGCTCGCGCCTTCCGGGACAGGGGGCCCACGAGCAGTACTTC.

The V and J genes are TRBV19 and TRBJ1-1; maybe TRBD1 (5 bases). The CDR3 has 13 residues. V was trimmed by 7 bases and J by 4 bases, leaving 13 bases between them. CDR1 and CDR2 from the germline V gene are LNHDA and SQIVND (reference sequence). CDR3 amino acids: CASIQGGSTEAFF. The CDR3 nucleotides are TGTGCCAGTATCCAGGGTGGTAGCACTGAAGCTTTCTTT. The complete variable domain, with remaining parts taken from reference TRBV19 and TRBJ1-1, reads DGGITQSPKYLFRKEGQNVTLSCEQNLNHDAMYWYRQDPGQGLRLIYYSQIVNDFQKGDIAEGYSVSREKKESFPLTVTSAQKNPTAFYLCASIQGGSTEAFFGQGTRLTVV.

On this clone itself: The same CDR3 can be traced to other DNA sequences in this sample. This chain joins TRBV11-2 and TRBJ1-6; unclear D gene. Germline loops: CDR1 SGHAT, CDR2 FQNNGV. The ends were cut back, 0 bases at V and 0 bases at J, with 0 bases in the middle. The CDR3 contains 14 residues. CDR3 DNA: TGTGCCAGCAGCTTAGACTCCTATAATTCACCCCTCCACTTT. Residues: CASSLDSYNSPLHF. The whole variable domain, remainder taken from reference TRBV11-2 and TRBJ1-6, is EAGVAQSPRYKIIEKRQSVAFWCNPISGHATLYWYQQILGQGPKLLIQFQNNGVVDDSQLPKDRFSAERLKGVDSTLKIQPAKLEDSAVYLCASSLDSYNSPLHFGNGTRLTVT.

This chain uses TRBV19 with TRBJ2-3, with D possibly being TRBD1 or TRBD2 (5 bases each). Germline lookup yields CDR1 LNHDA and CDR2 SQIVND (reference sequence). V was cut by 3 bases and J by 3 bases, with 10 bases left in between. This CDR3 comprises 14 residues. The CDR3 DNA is TGTGCCAGTAGTATGGGACGGGTTACAGATACGCAGTATTTT. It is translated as CASSMGRVTDTQYF. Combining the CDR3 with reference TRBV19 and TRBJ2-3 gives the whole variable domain DGGITQSPKYLFRKEGQNVTLSCEQNLNHDAMYWYRQDPGQGLRLIYYSQIVNDFQKGDIAEGYSVSREKKESFPLTVTSAQKNPTAFYLCASSMGRVTDTQYFGPGTRLTVL.

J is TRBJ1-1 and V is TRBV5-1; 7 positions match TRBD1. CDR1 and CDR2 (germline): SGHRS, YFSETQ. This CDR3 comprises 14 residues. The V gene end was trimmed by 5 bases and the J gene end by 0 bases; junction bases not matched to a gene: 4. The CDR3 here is CASRAGGMNTEAFF. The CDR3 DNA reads TGCGCCAGCAGGGCAGGGGGTATGAACACTGAAGCTTTCTTT.

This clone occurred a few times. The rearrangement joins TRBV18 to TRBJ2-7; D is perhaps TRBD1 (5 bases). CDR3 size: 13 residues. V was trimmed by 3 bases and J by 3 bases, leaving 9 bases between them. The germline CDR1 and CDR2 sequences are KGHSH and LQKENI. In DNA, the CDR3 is TGTGCCAGCTCACCGGTAGGGGTCTACGAGCAGTACTTC. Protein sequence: CASSPVGVYEQYF.

The DNA for the CDR3 is TGTGCCAGCAGTGTCGGGGATCAGCCCCAGCATTTT. Translating it yields CASSVGDQPQHF. J is TRBJ1-5 and V is TRBV2; D is undetermined. V was cut by 4 bases and J by 5 bases, with 6 bases left in between. CDR1 and CDR2 (germline): SNHLY, FYNNEI. The length of the CDR3 is 12 residues.

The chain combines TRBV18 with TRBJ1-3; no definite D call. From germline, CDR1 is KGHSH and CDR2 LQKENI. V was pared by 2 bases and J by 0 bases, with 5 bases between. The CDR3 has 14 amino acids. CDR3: CASSPTLSGNTIYF. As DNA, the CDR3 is TGTGCCAGCTCACCAACACTCTCTGGAAACACCATATATTTT. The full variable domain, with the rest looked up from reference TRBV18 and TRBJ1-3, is NAGVMQNPRHLVRRRGQEARLRCSPMKGHSHVYWYRQLPEEGLKFMVYLQKENIIDESGMPKERFSAEFPKEGPSILRIQQVVRGDSAAYFCASSPTLSGNTIYFGEGSWLTVV.

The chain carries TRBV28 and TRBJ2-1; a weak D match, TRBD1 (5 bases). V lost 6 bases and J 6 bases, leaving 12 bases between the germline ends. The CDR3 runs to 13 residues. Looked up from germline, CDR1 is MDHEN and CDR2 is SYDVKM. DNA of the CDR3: TGTGCCAGCAGCCCTGCGCAGGGCAATGAGCAGTTCTTC. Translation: CASSPAQGNEQFF.

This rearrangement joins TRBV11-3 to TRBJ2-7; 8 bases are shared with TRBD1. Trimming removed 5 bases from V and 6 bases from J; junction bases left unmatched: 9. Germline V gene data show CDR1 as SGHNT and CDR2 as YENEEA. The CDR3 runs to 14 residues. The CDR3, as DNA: TGTGCCAGCAGCCCCCGGACAGGGTCGGCCGAGCAGTACTTC. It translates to CASSPRTGSAEQYF.

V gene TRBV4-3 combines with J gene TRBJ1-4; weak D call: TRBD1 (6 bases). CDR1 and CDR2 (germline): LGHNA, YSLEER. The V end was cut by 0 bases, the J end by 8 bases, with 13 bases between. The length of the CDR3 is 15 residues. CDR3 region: CASSQDYRDFEKLFF. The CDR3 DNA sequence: TGCGCCAGCAGCCAAGATTACAGGGATTTCGAAAAACTGTTTTTT.

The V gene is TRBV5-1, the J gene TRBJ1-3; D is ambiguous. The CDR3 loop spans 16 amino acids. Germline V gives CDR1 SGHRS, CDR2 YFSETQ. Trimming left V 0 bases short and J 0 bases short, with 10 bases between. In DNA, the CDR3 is TGCGCCAGCAGCTTGGGTCGGACGAGCTCTGGAAACACCATATATTTT. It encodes CASSLGRTSSGNTIYF.

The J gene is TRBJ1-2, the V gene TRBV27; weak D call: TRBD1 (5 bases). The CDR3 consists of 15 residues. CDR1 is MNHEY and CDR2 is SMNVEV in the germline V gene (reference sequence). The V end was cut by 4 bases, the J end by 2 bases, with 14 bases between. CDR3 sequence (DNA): TGTGCCAGCAGTTGGGCGGGGGACGCGAACTATGGCTACACCTTC. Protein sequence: CASSWAGDANYGYTF.

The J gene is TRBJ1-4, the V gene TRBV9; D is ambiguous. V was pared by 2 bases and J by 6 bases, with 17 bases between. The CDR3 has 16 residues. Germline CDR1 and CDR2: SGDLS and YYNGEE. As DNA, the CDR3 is TGTGCCAGCAGCGTCGGCCCCGCCCGAGGGCATGAAAAACTGTTTTTT. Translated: CASSVGPARGHEKLFF.

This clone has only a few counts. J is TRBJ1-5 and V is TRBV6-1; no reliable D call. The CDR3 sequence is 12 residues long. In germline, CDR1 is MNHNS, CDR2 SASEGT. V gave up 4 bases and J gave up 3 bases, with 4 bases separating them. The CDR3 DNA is TGTGCCAGCAGTGCGTTCAATCAGCCCCAGCATTTT. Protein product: CASSAFNQPQHF.

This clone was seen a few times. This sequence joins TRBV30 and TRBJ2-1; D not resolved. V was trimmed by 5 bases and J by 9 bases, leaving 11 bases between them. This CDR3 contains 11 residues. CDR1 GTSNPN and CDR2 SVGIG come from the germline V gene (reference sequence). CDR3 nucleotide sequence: TGTGCCTGGCACCTCAGTGGTGAGCAGTTCTTC. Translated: CAWHLSGEQFF.

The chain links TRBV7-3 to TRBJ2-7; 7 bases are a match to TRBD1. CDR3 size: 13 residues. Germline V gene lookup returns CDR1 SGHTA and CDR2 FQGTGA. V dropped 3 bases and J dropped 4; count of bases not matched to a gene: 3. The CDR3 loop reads CASSFGDSYEQYF. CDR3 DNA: TGTGCCAGCAGCTTTGGGGACAGTTACGAGCAGTACTTC.

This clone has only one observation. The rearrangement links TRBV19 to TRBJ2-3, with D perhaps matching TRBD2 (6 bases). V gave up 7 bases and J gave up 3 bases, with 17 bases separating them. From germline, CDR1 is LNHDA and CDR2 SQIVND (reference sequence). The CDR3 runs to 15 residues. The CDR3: CASNSYGGLTDTQYF. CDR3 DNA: TGTGCCAGTAACTCGTATGGGGGGTTAACAGATACGCAGTATTTT.

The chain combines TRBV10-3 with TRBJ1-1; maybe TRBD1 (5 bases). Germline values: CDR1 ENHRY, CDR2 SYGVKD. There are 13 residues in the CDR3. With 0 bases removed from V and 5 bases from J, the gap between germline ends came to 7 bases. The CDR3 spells CAISESGRTEAFF. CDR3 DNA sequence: TGTGCCATCAGTGAGTCGGGGCGTACTGAAGCTTTCTTT.

Written as DNA, the CDR3 is TGTGCCAGCAGCCGGGAGACTAGCGGCAAGCAGTTCTTC. Translated: CASSRETSGKQFF. The chain links TRBV7-9 to TRBJ2-1; 9 positions agree with TRBD2. Looked up from germline, CDR1 is SEHNR and CDR2 is FQNEAQ (reference sequence). The CDR3 covers 13 residues. V trimming: 5 bases; J trimming: 11 bases; junction bases outside the gene matches: 7.